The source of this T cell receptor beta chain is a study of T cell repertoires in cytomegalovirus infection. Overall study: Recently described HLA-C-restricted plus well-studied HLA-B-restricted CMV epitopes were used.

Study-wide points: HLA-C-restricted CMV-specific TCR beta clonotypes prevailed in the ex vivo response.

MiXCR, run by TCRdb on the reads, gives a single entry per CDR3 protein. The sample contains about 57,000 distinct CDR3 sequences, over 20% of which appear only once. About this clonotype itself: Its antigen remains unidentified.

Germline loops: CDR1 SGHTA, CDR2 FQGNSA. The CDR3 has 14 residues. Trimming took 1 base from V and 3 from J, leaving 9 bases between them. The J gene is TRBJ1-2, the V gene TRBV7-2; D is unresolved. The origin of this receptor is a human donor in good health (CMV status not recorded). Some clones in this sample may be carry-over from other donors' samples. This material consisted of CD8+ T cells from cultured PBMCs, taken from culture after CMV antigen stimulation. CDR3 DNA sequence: TGTGCCAGCAGCTTAGAGGGTAGGGACTATGGCTACACCTTC. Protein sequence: CASSLEGRDYGYTF.